A selection of T cell receptor beta chains follows, all from one sample in a study of cytomegalovirus exposure and HLA in healthy donors. Sequencing was performed with immunoSEQ multiplex PCR; in TCRdb, only in-frame clones are kept and a portion is missing. Of 180,000 or so clones in the sample, more than 75% are singletons; the top ten hold over 1.5%. The sequenced material came from PBMCs. The receptor set was obtained from a man aged 40-49 years in good health and CMV-seronegative. The CDR3 runs from the conserved cysteine through the conserved F or W. The D gene is left open where the match is weak. Size is omitted from some rows. Given values are once, few, many or a class for expanded clones.

V gene: TRBV7-2; clone size: once; J gene: TRBJ2-7; D gene: TRBD1; CDR3 protein: CASSLAGQGEYEQYF; CDR3 DNA: TGTGCCAGCAGCTTAGCGGGACAGGGGGAGTACGAGCAGTACTTC
V gene: TRBV11-2; clone size: few; J gene: TRBJ2-1; D gene: TRBD2; CDR3 protein: CASSLSGGYNEQFF; CDR3 DNA: TGTGCCAGCAGCTTAAGCGGGGGTTACAATGAGCAGTTCTTC
V gene: TRBV14; clone size: once; J gene: TRBJ1-1; D gene: NA; CDR3 protein: CASSPQTGTEAFF; CDR3 DNA: TGTGCCAGCAGCCCACAAACGGGCACTGAAGCTTTCTTT
V gene: TRBV7-9; clone size: NA; J gene: TRBJ2-1; D gene: NA; CDR3 protein: CASSPWGGASPYNEQFF; CDR3 DNA: TGTGCCAGCAGCCCATGGGGGGGCGCATCCCCCTACAATGAGCAGTTCTTC
V gene: TRBV5-1; clone size: once; J gene: TRBJ2-3; D gene: TRBD2; CDR3 protein: CASSVTSGGAIDTQYF; CDR3 DNA: TGCGCCAGCAGCGTGACTAGCGGGGGGGCGATAGATACGCAGTATTTT
V gene: TRBV2; clone size: NA; J gene: TRBJ2-5; D gene: NA; CDR3 protein: CASRVTRTGEQYF; CDR3 DNA: TGTGCCAGCAGGGTGACCCGAACGGGGGAGCAGTACTTC
V gene: TRBV4-2; clone size: NA; J gene: TRBJ2-7; D gene: NA; CDR3 protein: CASSQEVAGSSYEQYF; CDR3 DNA: TGTGCCAGCAGCCAAGAGGTGGCTGGGAGCTCCTACGAGCAGTACTTC
V gene: TRBV15; clone size: NA; J gene: TRBJ2-7; D gene: NA; CDR3 protein: CATSYASSYEQYF; CDR3 DNA: TGTGCCACCAGTTATGCCAGCTCCTACGAGCAGTACTTC
V gene: TRBV5-1; clone size: NA; J gene: TRBJ2-5; D gene: TRBD2; CDR3 protein: CASKLASRETQYF; CDR3 DNA: TGCGCCAGCAAACTAGCGAGTAGGGAGACCCAGTACTTC
V gene: TRBV28; clone size: NA; J gene: TRBJ1-2; D gene: TRBD1; CDR3 protein: CASRTTGGLRDYTF; CDR3 DNA: TGTGCCAGCCGTACGACAGGGGGTTTAAGGGACTACACCTTC
V gene: TRBV28; clone size: few; J gene: TRBJ2-3; D gene: NA; CDR3 protein: CASSPVLTDTQYF; CDR3 DNA: TGTGCCAGCAGCCCCGTACTAACAGATACGCAGTATTTT
V gene: TRBV5-5; clone size: NA; J gene: TRBJ2-5; D gene: TRBD1; CDR3 protein: CASSYPTGQGGGTQYF; CDR3 DNA: TGTGCCAGCAGCTACCCCACAGGACAGGGGGGAGGGACCCAGTACTTC
V gene: TRBV19; clone size: NA; J gene: TRBJ2-1; D gene: NA; CDR3 protein: CASSVTPGQQFF; CDR3 DNA: TGTGCCAGTAGTGTGACCCCAGGGCAGCAGTTCTTC
V gene: TRBV28; clone size: NA; J gene: TRBJ2-7; D gene: TRBD1; CDR3 protein: CASAEYRGSSYEQYF; CDR3 DNA: TGTGCCAGCGCAGAGTACAGGGGCAGCTCCTACGAGCAGTACTTC
V gene: TRBV6-1; clone size: NA; J gene: TRBJ2-1; D gene: NA; CDR3 protein: CASSLTAYNEQFF; CDR3 DNA: TGTGCCAGCAGTCTGACTGCCTACAATGAGCAGTTCTTC
V gene: TRBV27; clone size: NA; J gene: TRBJ2-1; D gene: NA; CDR3 protein: CASGSGWNEQFF; CDR3 DNA: TGTGCCAGCGGGAGCGGGTGGAATGAGCAGTTCTTC
V gene: TRBV6-1; clone size: NA; J gene: TRBJ2-3; D gene: NA; CDR3 protein: CASSEAWWRSGGTDTQYF; CDR3 DNA: TGTGCCAGCAGTGAAGCGTGGTGGCGGTCGGGGGGCACAGATACGCAGTATTTT
V gene: TRBV4-2; clone size: NA; J gene: TRBJ2-1; D gene: TRBD2; CDR3 protein: CASSPAVSGRRDNEQFF; CDR3 DNA: TGTGCCAGCAGCCCCGCGGTAAGCGGGAGAAGAGACAATGAGCAGTTCTTC
V gene: TRBV18; clone size: few; J gene: TRBJ2-5; D gene: TRBD1; CDR3 protein: CASSPAGGERNVYF; CDR3 DNA: TGTGCCAGCTCACCAGCAGGGGGCGAAAGGAATGTGTACTTC
V gene: TRBV28; clone size: few; J gene: TRBJ2-7; D gene: TRBD1; CDR3 protein: CASSSGQGAREQYF; CDR3 DNA: TGTGCCAGCAGCTCGGGACAGGGGGCTCGAGAGCAGTACTTC
V gene: TRBV19; clone size: NA; J gene: TRBJ2-7; D gene: TRBD1; CDR3 protein: CASSGTGAYEQYF; CDR3 DNA: TGTGCCAGTAGTGGGACAGGGGCCTACGAGCAGTACTTC
V gene: TRBV19; clone size: few; J gene: TRBJ1-6; D gene: NA; CDR3 protein: CASSPAGLIAPLHF; CDR3 DNA: TGTGCCAGTAGTCCCGCAGGGTTGATCGCACCCCTCCACTTT
V gene: TRBV28; clone size: NA; J gene: TRBJ1-1; D gene: TRBD1; CDR3 protein: CASSLTQGNAFF; CDR3 DNA: TGTGCCAGCAGTTTGACACAGGGGAACGCTTTCTTT
V gene: TRBV7-2; clone size: NA; J gene: TRBJ2-7; D gene: TRBD2; CDR3 protein: CASSPGLASYEQYF; CDR3 DNA: TGTGCCAGCAGCCCCGGACTAGCGTCCTACGAGCAGTACTTC
V gene: TRBV29-1; clone size: NA; J gene: TRBJ1-2; D gene: NA; CDR3 protein: CSVDRQQWGYTF; CDR3 DNA: TGCAGCGTTGACCGACAGCAGTGGGGCTACACCTTC
V gene: TRBV11-3; clone size: NA; J gene: TRBJ1-6; D gene: TRBD1; CDR3 protein: CASSPWTGVNNSPLHF; CDR3 DNA: TGTGCCAGCAGCCCCTGGACAGGGGTCAATAATTCACCCCTCCACTTT
V gene: TRBV5-1; clone size: NA; J gene: TRBJ2-4; D gene: NA; CDR3 protein: CASSLDSLKNIQYF; CDR3 DNA: TGCGCCAGCAGCTTGGACAGTCTCAAAAACATTCAGTACTTC
V gene: TRBV28; clone size: NA; J gene: TRBJ2-7; D gene: TRBD1; CDR3 protein: CASTPLSGQGIYEQYF; CDR3 DNA: TGTGCCAGCACCCCCCTGTCCGGACAGGGAATCTACGAGCAGTACTTC
V gene: TRBV5-1; clone size: NA; J gene: TRBJ1-2; D gene: TRBD1; CDR3 protein: CASSRDRGSGGYTF; CDR3 DNA: TGCGCCAGCAGTCGGGACAGGGGTTCCGGTGGCTACACCTTC
V gene: TRBV15; clone size: NA; J gene: TRBJ2-7; D gene: NA; CDR3 protein: CATSREWGGGGGEQYF; CDR3 DNA: TGTGCCACCAGCAGAGAGTGGGGCGGAGGGGGCGGTGAGCAGTACTTC
V gene: TRBV10-3; clone size: NA; J gene: TRBJ1-2; D gene: NA; CDR3 protein: CAISDSPGVSGYTF; CDR3 DNA: TGTGCCATCAGTGACTCCCCAGGGGTCTCTGGCTACACCTTC
V gene: TRBV19; clone size: NA; J gene: TRBJ2-7; D gene: NA; CDR3 protein: CASSNRVSFSYEQYF; CDR3 DNA: TGTGCCAGTAGTAACAGGGTCTCTTTCTCCTACGAGCAGTACTTC
V gene: TRBV28; clone size: NA; J gene: TRBJ1-4; D gene: NA; CDR3 protein: CASRGRGWATATNEKLFF; CDR3 DNA: TGTGCCAGCAGGGGGAGGGGTTGGGCAACTGCAACTAATGAAAAACTGTTTTTT
V gene: TRBV5-8; clone size: NA; J gene: TRBJ1-4; D gene: NA; CDR3 protein: CASGGGVGGTTNEKLFF; CDR3 DNA: TGTGCCAGCGGCGGGGGAGTCGGGGGAACAACTAATGAAAAACTGTTTTTT
V gene: TRBV27; clone size: few; J gene: TRBJ1-1; D gene: TRBD1; CDR3 protein: CASRTGTGGTEAFF; CDR3 DNA: TGTGCCAGCAGGACCGGGACAGGGGGCACTGAAGCTTTCTTT
V gene: TRBV4-2; clone size: NA; J gene: TRBJ2-3; D gene: TRBD2; CDR3 protein: CASSQEGDYVLGTQYF; CDR3 DNA: TGTGCCAGCAGCCAAGAGGGGGACTATGTGTTGGGTACGCAGTATTTT
V gene: TRBV5-8; clone size: NA; J gene: TRBJ2-3; D gene: TRBD2; CDR3 protein: CASSLRLAGVTDTQYF; CDR3 DNA: TGTGCCAGCAGCTTAAGACTAGCGGGAGTGACAGATACGCAGTATTTT
V gene: TRBV7-9; clone size: NA; J gene: TRBJ2-7; D gene: NA; CDR3 protein: CASSLSSQGQYF; CDR3 DNA: TGTGCCAGCAGCTTATCGTCACAGGGCCAGTACTTC
V gene: TRBV30; clone size: NA; J gene: TRBJ2-2; D gene: TRBD2; CDR3 protein: CAWSRGGTTRTGELFF; CDR3 DNA: TGTGCCTGGTCTCGAGGCGGGACTACTCGTACCGGGGAGCTGTTTTTT
V gene: TRBV28; clone size: few; J gene: TRBJ1-2; D gene: NA; CDR3 protein: CASSSTVYGYTF; CDR3 DNA: TGTGCCAGCAGTTCGACAGTCTATGGCTACACCTTC
V gene: TRBV5-6; clone size: NA; J gene: TRBJ1-4; D gene: NA; CDR3 protein: CASSAQGRAPNEKLFF; CDR3 DNA: TGTGCCAGCAGCGCGCAGGGTAGAGCGCCTAATGAAAAACTGTTTTTT